The source of this TCR beta chain is a study of blood T cell repertoires in COVID-19. Background on the study: Spain, Italy and the United States supplied samples that represented acute and convalescent COVID-19. PBMCs, B-cell-depleted T cells, or T cells provided the cDNA or gDNA that made up the material.

V dropped 2 bases and J dropped 6 bases, with 11 bases sitting between them. Germline V gene data show CDR1 as LNHDA and CDR2 as SQIVND (reference sequence). The CDR3 length is 14 residues. Authors' processing steps: Reference gene primer amplification in the assay estimated nucleated cell counts. Assay: immunoSEQ multiplex PCR; the TCRdb copy retains only in-frame clones and omits some. The DNA was the basis for D and trimming; V, J and clone size are from that table. The table includes over 65,000 clones, roughly 89% detected once. The chain recombines TRBV19 with TRBJ2-1; D is perhaps TRBD2 (5 bases). Input material: peripheral blood. This sequence originates from a man aged 30-40 years with acute or convalescent COVID-19. CDR3 amino acids: CASSIFASPNEQFF. As DNA, the CDR3 is TGTGCCAGTAGTATATTTGCTAGCCCCAATGAGCAGTTCTTC.